The 19 T cell receptor beta chains presented below share a single source sample, sequenced in a study of shared clonotypes between healthy human individuals. Some clones are missing from TCRdb's copy, which holds only in-frame ones; the method was immunoSEQ multiplex PCR. The profile covers approximately 2.3 million clones, with 85% to 95% appearing a single time and 0.3% to 0.4% taken by the ten largest. Specimen: naive CD4+ T cells from PBMCs. Subset given: CD45RA+ positively selected. The receptors stem from a man aged 18 to 29 in good health. Some clones in this sample may be carry-over from other donors' samples.

The chain combines TRBV7-2 with TRBJ2-1, with 7 bases that match TRBD2. The CDR3 consists of 15 residues. Germline values: CDR1 SGHTA, CDR2 FQGNSA. The junction had 6 bases not matched to a gene; V was cut back by 5 bases and J by 2 bases. This CDR3 reads CASSLSAGAYNEQFF. CDR3 nucleotide sequence: TGTGCCAGCAGCCTCTCCGCGGGGGCCTACAATGAGCAGTTCTTC. Supplemented by reference TRBV7-2 and TRBJ2-1, the full variable domain reads GAGVSQSPSNKVTEKGKDVELRCDPISGHTALYWYRQSLGQGLEFLIYFQGNSAPDKSGLPSDRFSAERTGGSVSTLTIQRTQQEDSAVYLCASSLSAGAYNEQFFGPGTRLTVL.

This clone turned up a few times. The chain couples TRBV5-1 to TRBJ1-1; D is possibly TRBD1 (6 bases). V lost 1 base, J lost 0 bases, and 13 bases lay in between. CDR1 and CDR2 from the germline V gene are SGHRS and YFSETQ. The CDR3 has 16 residues. The CDR3, as DNA: TGCGCCAGCAGCTTGAATTGGCAGGGGATGAACACTGAAGCTTTCTTT. It translates to CASSLNWQGMNTEAFF.

The V and J genes are TRBV27 and TRBJ2-7; a possible D gene is TRBD2 (5 bases). The CDR3 consists of 15 residues. The V gene lost 6 bases and the J gene lost 2 bases, with 17 bases spanning the gap. Per germline, CDR1 MNHEY and CDR2 SMNVEV (reference sequence). The CDR3 region has the DNA TGTGCCAGCAGGAAACTAGGGAATAACGCCTACGAGCAGTACTTC. This encodes CASRKLGNNAYEQYF.

This chain links TRBV6-1 with TRBJ2-7; D unclear. CDR3 size: 14 residues. Between the trimmed V and J ends, which lost 2 bases and 7 bases, there was a span of 15 bases. Germline assignment: CDR1 MNHNS and CDR2 SASEGT. CDR3 region: CASSESGDAVEQYF. For the CDR3, the DNA is TGTGCCAGCAGTGAATCGGGTGATGCCGTAGAGCAGTACTTC.

This rearrangement joins TRBV7-2 to TRBJ1-2; D uncertain. Trimming stripped 1 base from V and 4 bases from J, with 16 bases between. CDR3 length equals 16 residues. Germline assignment: CDR1 SGHTA and CDR2 FQGNSA. DNA of the CDR3: TGTGCCAGCAGCTTAGAAGTAGGTCTAGTCGGCTATGGCTACACCTTC. Protein product: CASSLEVGLVGYGYTF.

The rearrangement joins TRBV6-1 to TRBJ1-1; D uncertain. Trimming removed 7 bases from V and 4 bases from J, with 19 bases in between. The CDR3 has 15 amino acids. The germline CDR1 and CDR2 sequences are MNHNS and SASEGT. Here the CDR3 reads CASIQNLVVGTEAFF. The CDR3 coding sequence is TGTGCCAGCATACAAAATCTAGTCGTCGGCACTGAAGCTTTCTTT.

J is TRBJ1-4 and V is TRBV4-1, with D perhaps TRBD1 (5 bases). Trimming shortened V by 1 base and J by 8 bases, and 11 bases separated the two germline ends. Germline CDR1 and CDR2: MGHRA and YSYEKL. This CDR3 has 14 amino acids. The CDR3 reads CASSQVRAVEKLFF. Here the CDR3 DNA reads TGCGCCAGCAGCCAAGTCAGGGCGGTAGAAAAACTGTTTTTT.

The chain couples TRBV5-1 to TRBJ1-1, with D unclear. Germline V gives CDR1 SGHRS, CDR2 YFSETQ. The CDR3 spans 14 residues. The germline V and J ends were trimmed by 0 bases and 9 bases, with 15 bases remaining between them. As DNA, the CDR3 is TGCGCCAGCAGCTTGGGCAATGGGGTCACCAAAGCTTTCTTT. It yields the protein CASSLGNGVTKAFF.

The CDR3 region has the DNA TGTGCCAGCAGTCCGGACGCCCCCCGTCAGTTCTTC. This encodes CASSPDAPRQFF. This chain connects TRBV2 to TRBJ2-1; D call uncertain. There are 12 residues in the CDR3. V lost 5 bases and J 13 bases, leaving 15 bases between the germline ends. Germline V gene data show CDR1 as SNHLY and CDR2 as FYNNEI.

The chain has TRBV18 and TRBJ1-1; 7 bases align to TRBD1. There are 17 residues in the CDR3. Germline CDR1 reads KGHSH; CDR2 reads LQKENI. The junction had 14 bases not matched to a gene; V was cut back by 3 bases and J by 4 bases. Here the CDR3 reads CASSPLGTGAVGTEAFF. The CDR3 DNA reads as TGTGCCAGCTCACCCTTGGGAACAGGGGCTGTTGGCACTGAAGCTTTCTTT.

The chain uses TRBV6-5 and TRBJ2-3; D remains unclear. Trimming took off 5 bases at V and 0 bases at J, with 12 bases between the two ends. Germline CDR1 reads MNHEY; CDR2 reads SVGAGI. The CDR3 totals 15 residues. The CDR3 nucleotides are TGTGCCAGCAGTCGACCTGCGTCTAGCACAGATACGCAGTATTTT. It specifies CASSRPASSTDTQYF.

This clone was found a few times. Here the CDR3 DNA reads TGCGCCAGCAGGACGACAGGGGATATCACTGAAGCTTTCTTT. Translating it yields CASRTTGDITEAFF. The chain carries TRBV5-1 and TRBJ1-1, with TRBD1 matching over 8 bases. The CDR3 sequence is 14 residues long. Trimming took 5 bases from V and 4 from J; bases not matched to a gene: 7. Germline-derived CDR1 and CDR2 are SGHRS and YFSETQ.

The chain has TRBV19 and TRBJ1-1; the D gene is possibly TRBD1 (6 bases). The germline CDR1 and CDR2 sequences are LNHDA and SQIVND (reference sequence). Trimming shortened V by 9 bases and J by 1 base, and 18 bases separated the two germline ends. CDR3 length equals 15 residues. For the CDR3, the DNA is TGTGCCAGCTTGGGGGGCAGGGTCGCGAACACTGAAGCTTTCTTT. Translated, it gives CASLGGRVANTEAFF. The full variable domain, with the rest looked up from reference TRBV19 and TRBJ1-1, is DGGITQSPKYLFRKEGQNVTLSCEQNLNHDAMYWYRQDPGQGLRLIYYSQIVNDFQKGDIAEGYSVSREKKESFPLTVTSAQKNPTAFYLCASLGGRVANTEAFFGQGTRLTVV.

The J gene is TRBJ2-7, the V gene TRBV28, with 7 bases fitting TRBD1. With 4 bases clipped from V and 4 bases from J, the junction kept 7 bases outside the gene matches. This CDR3 region has 14 residues. Germline CDR1 and CDR2: MDHEN and SYDVKM. The CDR3 DNA is TGTGCCAGCAGTTGGATGGGGACAGCATACGAGCAGTACTTC. Translated: CASSWMGTAYEQYF. Full variable domain (missing parts from reference TRBV28 and TRBJ2-7): DVKVTQSSRYLVKRTGEKVFLECVQDMDHENMFWYRQDPGLGLRLIYFSYDVKMKEKGDIPEGYSVSREKKERFSLILESASTNQTSMYLCASSWMGTAYEQYFGPGTRLTVT.

The chain recombines TRBV6-6 with TRBJ2-4; the D is unclear. The CDR3 is 15 residues long. CDR1 and CDR2 (germline): MNHNY, SVGAGI (reference sequence). With 6 bases removed from V and 0 bases from J, the gap between germline ends came to 12 bases. This CDR3 reads CASSRTSLAKNIQYF. Written as DNA, the CDR3 is TGTGCCAGCAGCCGGACGTCGCTAGCCAAAAACATTCAGTACTTC.

About this clone: The sample carries other DNA sequences with the same CDR3. The chain uses TRBV2 and TRBJ2-2; TRBD1 matches 7 bases. V was pared by 4 bases and J by 6 bases, with 2 bases of the junction left unmatched. The CDR3 has 13 amino acids. CDR1 and CDR2 from the germline V gene are SNHLY and FYNNEI. DNA for the CDR3: TGTGCCAGCAGTGTCACAGGGGCCGGGGAGCTGTTTTTT. It specifies CASSVTGAGELFF. The full variable domain, its missing parts supplied by reference TRBV2 and TRBJ2-2, is EPEVTQTPSHQVTQMGQEVILRCVPISNHLYFYWYRQILGQKVEFLVSFYNNEISEKSEIFDDQFSVERPDGSNFTLKIRSTKLEDSAMYFCASSVTGAGELFFGEGSRLTVL.

The gene calls are TRBV7-9 and TRBJ2-7, with D perhaps matching TRBD2 (5 bases). Trimming shortened V by 6 bases and J by 1 base, and 19 bases separated the two germline ends. The CDR3 has 16 residues. Per the germline V gene, CDR1 is SEHNR and CDR2 is FQNEAQ (reference sequence). CDR3 residues: CASSPVSSPGSYEQYF. The CDR3 DNA reads TGTGCCAGCAGTCCGGTGTCCTCACCGGGATCCTACGAGCAGTACTTC.

The V gene is TRBV5-1, the J gene TRBJ1-1, with a weak D call TRBD1 (6 bases). Trimming took off 4 bases at V and 3 bases at J, with 13 bases between the two ends. Germline CDR1 is SGHRS and CDR2 is YFSETQ. There are 14 residues in the CDR3. CDR3 amino acids: CASSPARTDTEAFF. The DNA for the CDR3 is TGCGCCAGCAGCCCCGCCCGGACAGACACTGAAGCTTTCTTT. The whole variable domain, filled in from reference TRBV5-1 and TRBJ1-1, reads KAGVTQTPRYLIKTRGQQVTLSCSPISGHRSVSWYQQTPGQGLQFLFEYFSETQRNKGNFPGRFSGRQFSNSRSEMNVSTLELGDSALYLCASSPARTDTEAFFGQGTRLTVV.

The chain joins TRBV4-1 to TRBJ2-3; a possible D gene is TRBD1 (5 bases). The CDR3 loop spans 14 amino acids. Trimming removed 4 bases at V and 1 base at J, with 9 bases between. Per germline, CDR1 MGHRA and CDR2 YSYEKL. CDR3 sequence reads: CASSPQDRTDTQYF. The CDR3 nucleotides read TGCGCCAGCAGCCCACAGGATCGCACAGATACGCAGTATTTT.